The TCR beta chain described here comes from a study of blood T cell repertoires in COVID-19. Study-wide background: Some COVID-19 samples were acute and others convalescent; all came from the United States, Italy and Spain. The cDNA or gDNA used as material had been derived from T cells, B-cell-depleted T cells, or PBMCs.

Assay used: immunoSEQ multiplex PCR; TCRdb lists only in-frame clones, some missing. The data hold fewer than 70,000 clones, with about 91% observed a single time. V was cut by 7 bases and J by 0 bases, with 10 bases left in between. Germline V gene sequence: CDR1 MNHEY, CDR2 SMNVEV (reference sequence). The CDR3 covers 14 residues. The chain couples TRBV27 to TRBJ1-5, with a tentative D call TRBD1 (6 bases). The receptor was derived from a man in his fifties or sixties with active COVID-19. Sequenced input: peripheral blood. This chain's CDR3 is CASKTGNSNQPQHF. The CDR3 DNA reads as TGTGCCAGCAAAACAGGGAATAGCAATCAGCCCCAGCATTTT.